The 4 T cell receptor beta chains in this list originate from one sample, sequenced in a study of blood T cell repertoires in COVID-19. TCRdb's table, derived via immunoSEQ multiplex PCR, lists solely in-frame clones and lacks some. The table lists approximately 140,000 clones, about nine tenths of them singletons. What was sequenced was peripheral blood. The receptor set was obtained from a man in his fifties with active or convalescent COVID-19.

The chain carries TRBV9 and TRBJ2-1; 7 nucleotides agree with TRBD2. The CDR3 runs 16 residues. The germline V gene has CDR1 SGDLS and CDR2 YYNGEE. After removal of 4 bases from V and 0 bases from J, the junction contained 7 bases not matched to a gene. CDR3 DNA: TGTGCCAGCAGCTATCCGGGACTATCCTCCTACAATGAGCAGTTCTTC. It codes for CASSYPGLSSYNEQFF.

CDR3: CASSDHLGQGNTEAFF. The CDR3 region has the DNA TGTGCCAGCAGCGACCATTTAGGACAGGGCAACACTGAAGCTTTCTTT. The chain carries TRBV11-2 and TRBJ1-1; 8 bases agree with TRBD1. With V trimmed by 5 bases and J by 2 bases, 10 bases remained unmatched. The CDR3 sequence is 16 residues long. Germline V lookup: CDR1 SGHAT, CDR2 FQNNGV.

The chain combines TRBV5-4 with TRBJ2-1; 11 bases align to TRBD2. The CDR3 extends over 17 amino acids. Trimming at V came to 3 bases and at J to 8 bases, leaving 13 bases not matched to a gene. Per the germline V gene, CDR1 is SGHNT and CDR2 is YYREEE (reference sequence). This CDR3 reads CASSSGPATSGKDEQFF. The CDR3 DNA reads TGTGCCAGCAGCTCCGGACCCGCGACTAGCGGGAAGGATGAGCAGTTCTTC.

The V gene is TRBV28, the J gene TRBJ1-2; unclear D gene. The V end lost 1 base, the J end lost 3 bases, and 12 bases lay between the germline ends. The CDR3 runs to 15 residues. The germline V gene has CDR1 MDHEN and CDR2 SYDVKM. CDR3 bases: TGTGCCAGCAGTTTATTTGGCCCGGCGGACTATGGCTACACCTTC. Translating it yields CASSLFGPADYGYTF.